The 31 T cell receptor beta chains given below trace back to one sample, sequenced in a study of shared clonotypes between healthy human individuals. Profiled with immunoSEQ multiplex PCR; TCRdb holds only in-frame clones, not every one. The sample lists fewer than 3 million clones, roughly 90% occurring once. Sequenced input: naive CD4+ T cells from PBMCs. The subset was: CD45RA+ positively selected. The source of these receptors is a man between 18 and 29 years old in good health. Some clones in this sample may be carry-over from other donors' samples.

J is TRBJ2-1 and V is TRBV9; the D is unclear. Trimming removed 0 bases from V and 0 bases from J, with 10 bases in between. Germline assignment: CDR1 SGDLS and CDR2 YYNGEE. This CDR3 has 16 residues. CDR3 amino acids: CASSVAPAVSYNEQFF. For the CDR3, the DNA is TGTGCCAGCAGCGTAGCCCCTGCAGTCTCCTACAATGAGCAGTTCTTC.

Concerning this clone: Other nucleotide sequences from this sample produce the same CDR3. The chain couples TRBV7-9 to TRBJ2-3; D may be TRBD1 or TRBD2 (6 bases each). Trimming pared 1 base from V and 0 bases from J, leaving 8 bases between. Germline V gene sequence: CDR1 SEHNR, CDR2 FQNEAQ (reference sequence). The CDR3 covers 15 residues. CDR3 nucleotides: TGTGCCAGCAGCTTAGGCGGGACAAGCACAGATACGCAGTATTTT. Translating gives CASSLGGTSTDTQYF.

V is TRBV5-1 and J is TRBJ2-7, with TRBD1 matching over 7 bases. This CDR3 comprises 13 residues. The V segment lost 4 bases and the J segment 5 bases; nucleotides outside the gene matches: 6. Germline V gene sequence: CDR1 SGHRS, CDR2 YFSETQ. CDR3 loop: CASSPGQNHEQYF. In nucleotides, the CDR3 is TGCGCCAGCAGCCCGGGACAGAATCACGAGCAGTACTTC.

The rearrangement uses TRBV25-1 and TRBJ1-4; D remains unclear. The ends were cut back, 4 bases at V and 4 bases at J, with 16 bases in the middle. In germline, CDR1 is MGHDK, CDR2 SYGVNS. This CDR3 region has 16 residues. Here the CDR3 DNA reads TGTGCCAGCAGTGGCCCTTGGAGGGAATATAATGAAAAACTGTTTTTT. Its protein product is CASSGPWREYNEKLFF.

This chain joins TRBV6-6 and TRBJ2-2; tentative D call: TRBD2 (5 bases). The V gene's germline CDR1 is MNHNY and CDR2 SVGAGI (reference sequence). V gave up 1 base and J gave up 4 bases, with 10 bases separating them. The CDR3 has 15 amino acids. Written as DNA, the CDR3 is TGTGCCAGCAGTTACTTGAGAGAGGGCACCGGGGAGCTGTTTTTT. Amino acid sequence: CASSYLREGTGELFF.

This clone was found once. The chain is built from TRBV10-2 and TRBJ2-6, with D possibly being TRBD1 (6 bases). Trimming cost V 5 bases and J 4 bases, with 12 bases left between them. Germline lookup yields CDR1 WSHSY and CDR2 SAAADI. CDR3 length: 15 residues. CDR3 DNA sequence: TGCGCCAGCAGTCCCGGACAGAGCGGGGCCAACGTCCTGACTTTC. This gives the protein CASSPGQSGANVLTF.

J is TRBJ1-2 and V is TRBV28; D gene ambiguous. This CDR3 region has 14 residues. CDR1 and CDR2 from the germline V gene are MDHEN and SYDVKM. With 7 bases removed from V and 2 bases from J, the gap between germline ends came to 14 bases. The CDR3 coding sequence is TGTGCCAGCACGCCCGGGGTATCGAACTATGGCTACACCTTC. Translation: CASTPGVSNYGYTF.

This chain uses TRBV4-3 with TRBJ2-1; TRBD2 agrees at 12 bases. The CDR3 contains 17 residues. J was trimmed by 9 bases and V by 0 bases; bases with no gene match: 9. Germline V gene data show CDR1 as LGHNA and CDR2 as YSLEER. In DNA form, the CDR3 reads TGCGCCAGCAGCCAAGAACTAGCGGGAGGCCAGGGAGTTGAGCAGTTCTTC. It codes for CASSQELAGGQGVEQFF.

This clone was seen just once. The rearrangement joins TRBV7-3 to TRBJ2-3; 12 positions match TRBD2. The CDR3 contains 17 residues. From germline, CDR1 is SGHTA and CDR2 FQGTGA. Trimming at V came to 4 bases and at J to 3 bases, leaving 8 bases not matched to a gene. This CDR3 reads CASSSGLAGIRTDTQYF. In DNA, the CDR3 is TGTGCCAGCAGCTCAGGACTAGCGGGAATAAGAACAGATACGCAGTATTTT. Filled out from reference TRBV7-3 and TRBJ2-3, the complete variable domain reads GAGVSQTPSNKVTEKGKYVELRCDPISGHTALYWYRQSLGQGPEFLIYFQGTGAADDSGLPNDRFFAVRPEGSVSTLKIQRTERGDSAVYLCASSSGLAGIRTDTQYFGPGTRLTVL.

The J gene is TRBJ1-2, the V gene TRBV11-2; maybe TRBD1 (5 bases). Germline V CDR1 and CDR2: SGHAT, FQNNGV. The germline V and J ends were trimmed by 1 base and 8 bases, with 11 bases remaining between them. CDR3 length: 13 amino acids. CDR3 DNA: TGTGCCAGCAGCTTAGCAGGGAGTTCGGGCTACACCTTC. Translating it yields CASSLAGSSGYTF.

The chain links TRBV19 to TRBJ2-7; 8 bases line up with TRBD1. The CDR3 runs to 17 residues. Germline loops: CDR1 LNHDA, CDR2 SQIVND (reference sequence). V was pared by 4 bases and J by 0 bases, with 11 bases of the junction left unmatched. This chain's CDR3 is CASSRRYGTGISYEQYF. Written as DNA, the CDR3 is TGTGCCAGTAGTAGACGCTATGGGACAGGTATCTCCTACGAGCAGTACTTC. Based on the CDR3 plus reference TRBV19 and TRBJ2-7, the full variable domain is DGGITQSPKYLFRKEGQNVTLSCEQNLNHDAMYWYRQDPGQGLRLIYYSQIVNDFQKGDIAEGYSVSREKKESFPLTVTSAQKNPTAFYLCASSRRYGTGISYEQYFGPGTRLTVT.

V and J are TRBV19 and TRBJ2-2; a possible D gene is TRBD2 (5 bases). Trimming took 4 bases from V and 9 from J, leaving 9 bases between them. The CDR3 is 12 residues long. Germline lookup yields CDR1 LNHDA and CDR2 SQIVND (reference sequence). CDR3 nucleotides: TGTGCCAGTAGTAAGGACTTCCGGGAGCTGTTTTTT. Translated, it gives CASSKDFRELFF. The variable domain in full, with the rest retrieved from reference TRBV19 and TRBJ2-2, is DGGITQSPKYLFRKEGQNVTLSCEQNLNHDAMYWYRQDPGQGLRLIYYSQIVNDFQKGDIAEGYSVSREKKESFPLTVTSAQKNPTAFYLCASSKDFRELFFGEGSRLTVL.

V usage is TRBV15 and J usage is TRBJ1-5, with no clear D. V lost 0 bases, J lost 4 bases, and 10 bases lay in between. Germline CDR1 is LNHNV and CDR2 is YYDKDF (reference sequence). This CDR3 has 15 residues. The CDR3 nucleotides are TGTGCCACCAGCAGAGAGTTAACCCGTAATCAGCCCCAGCATTTT. It yields the protein CATSRELTRNQPQHF.

The chain links TRBV7-2 to TRBJ2-7, with 15 bases matching TRBD2. The CDR3 runs 18 residues. J was trimmed by 6 bases and V by 5 bases; bases with no gene match: 14. CDR1 is SGHTA and CDR2 is FQGNSA in the germline V gene. CDR3 nucleotides: TGTGCCAGCAGCCCCCCGGGACTAGCGGGAGGAATCTCGCCCGAGCAGTACTTC. The encoded protein is CASSPPGLAGGISPEQYF.

This clone was counted a few times. The chain recombines TRBV6-5 with TRBJ1-5; TRBD1 is a possible D gene (5 bases). Germline loops: CDR1 MNHEY, CDR2 SVGAGI. The V gene lost 4 bases and the J gene lost 4 bases, with 8 bases spanning the gap. This CDR3 region has 13 residues. The CDR3 spells CASSFGGNQPQHF. The CDR3 DNA reads as TGTGCCAGCAGTTTCGGGGGGAATCAGCCCCAGCATTTT.

A few counts support this clone. The chain links TRBV7-3 to TRBJ2-7; TRBD2 is a possible D gene (5 bases). Per germline, CDR1 SGHTA and CDR2 FQGTGA. The CDR3 is 14 amino acids. V dropped 0 bases and J dropped 2 bases, with 8 bases sitting between them. Written as DNA, the CDR3 is TGTGCCAGCAGCTTAACCCCCGGGACCTACGAGCAGTACTTC. The encoded protein is CASSLTPGTYEQYF.

The chain employs TRBV6-5 and TRBJ2-3; TRBD2 matches at 8 bases. Per the germline V gene, CDR1 is MNHEY and CDR2 is SVGAGI. There are 15 residues in the CDR3. The trim removed 1 base at V and 2 bases at J, leaving 2 bases unmatched. DNA for the CDR3: TGTGCCAGCAGTTACTTACTAGCGGACACAGATACGCAGTATTTT. Translating it yields CASSYLLADTDTQYF.

The J gene is TRBJ1-4, the V gene TRBV11-2; D possibly corresponds to TRBD1 (6 bases). V shed 3 bases and J shed 8 bases, with 22 bases lying between them. In germline, CDR1 is SGHAT, CDR2 FQNNGV. CDR3 length equals 17 residues. The DNA for the CDR3 is TGTGCCAGCAGCTTCCAATACACAGGGCGTGGATGGGAAAAACTGTTTTTT. Its translation: CASSFQYTGRGWEKLFF.

This sequence joins TRBV28 and TRBJ2-1; 8 bases align to TRBD2. CDR1 and CDR2 from the germline V gene are MDHEN and SYDVKM. V lost 5 bases to trimming and J lost 5 bases; unmatched junction nucleotides: 5. The CDR3 is 14 amino acids. Here the CDR3 reads CASSISGEHNEQFF. CDR3 DNA sequence: TGTGCCAGCAGTATTAGCGGGGAGCACAATGAGCAGTTCTTC.

The rearrangement joins TRBV11-3 to TRBJ2-2; 7 bases match TRBD1. Per germline, CDR1 SGHNT and CDR2 YENEEA. Germline trimming cut 5 bases from V and 4 bases from J; bases unmatched to any gene: 7. This CDR3 comprises 15 residues. The CDR3 nucleotides are TGTGCCAGCAGCCCGGGCAGGGGGATCACCGGGGAGCTGTTTTTT. It encodes CASSPGRGITGELFF.

As for this clone: The sample holds other DNA sequences that translate to the same CDR3. V is TRBV5-1 and J is TRBJ1-1; possibly TRBD1 for D (6 bases). Germline V lookup: CDR1 SGHRS, CDR2 YFSETQ. V was pared by 4 bases and J by 4 bases, with 11 bases between. This CDR3 region has 13 residues. The CDR3 DNA reads TGCGCCAGCAGCGCTACAGGGTTCACTGAAGCTTTCTTT. As protein: CASSATGFTEAFF.

The chain has TRBV19 and TRBJ1-4; possible D gene TRBD1, 5 bases. With 10 bases removed from V and 4 bases from J, the gap between germline ends came to 7 bases. In germline, CDR1 is LNHDA, CDR2 SQIVND (reference sequence). The CDR3 runs to 11 residues. DNA of the CDR3: TGTGCCACCGACAGTAATGAAAAACTGTTTTTT. It translates to CATDSNEKLFF.

A single count supports this clone. The V and J genes are TRBV6-6 and TRBJ2-1, with D uncertain. The CDR3 runs 14 residues. V was clipped by 0 bases and J by 8 bases, with 11 bases between them. Germline CDR1 and CDR2: MNHNY and SVGAGI (reference sequence). CDR3 region: CASSYSRTSYEQFF. CDR3 sequence (DNA): TGTGCCAGCAGTTACTCTAGGACGTCTTATGAGCAGTTCTTC.

This chain's CDR3 is CASSQSWDINSYEQYF. CDR3 DNA: TGCGCCAGCAGCCAATCGTGGGATATAAACTCCTACGAGCAGTACTTC. V is TRBV4-3 and J is TRBJ2-7; D ambiguous. Germline V CDR1 and CDR2: LGHNA, YSLEER. V lost 2 bases to trimming and J lost 0 bases, with 14 bases between them. CDR3 length: 16 amino acids.

This clone was seen only a few times. The chain combines TRBV29-1 with TRBJ1-1; tentatively, D is TRBD1 (5 bases). V lost 4 bases and J lost 1, with 10 bases in between. This CDR3 spans 13 amino acids. Germline CDR1 reads SQVTM; CDR2 reads ANQGSEA. The CDR3 protein is CSVVFGTNTEAFF. In DNA form, the CDR3 reads TGCAGCGTTGTGTTCGGGACGAACACTGAAGCTTTCTTT.

The chain employs TRBV28 and TRBJ2-7; 9 bases match TRBD2. This CDR3 is 14 amino acids long. V trimming: 6 bases; J trimming: 2 bases; junction bases outside the gene matches: 5. Germline V gene sequence: CDR1 MDHEN, CDR2 SYDVKM. CDR3 nucleotide sequence: TGTGCCAGCAGCTCCGGGACTAGCCCCTACGAGCAGTACTTC. Its protein is CASSSGTSPYEQYF.

The chain recombines TRBV6-5 with TRBJ2-2; D is unclear. The CDR3 is 14 amino acids. V lost 6 bases and J lost 0, with 8 bases in between. CDR1 and CDR2 (germline): MNHEY, SVGAGI. CDR3: CASRIRPNTGELFF. The CDR3, as DNA: TGTGCCAGCAGAATCAGGCCGAACACCGGGGAGCTGTTTTTT.

The chain joins TRBV6-1 to TRBJ2-7, with D unclear. The germline gives CDR1 MNHNS, CDR2 SASEGT. V was trimmed by 1 base and J by 4 bases, leaving 11 bases between them. The length of the CDR3 is 14 residues. The CDR3 reads CASSEGGFPYEQYF. Written as DNA, the CDR3 is TGTGCCAGCAGTGAAGGGGGTTTTCCGTACGAGCAGTACTTC.

The gene calls are TRBV25-1 and TRBJ1-1; D is possibly TRBD1 (6 bases). With 10 bases removed from V and 7 bases from J, the gap between germline ends came to 28 bases. Germline V gene lookup returns CDR1 MGHDK and CDR2 SYGVNS. The CDR3 loop spans 16 amino acids. CDR3 loop: CATNDGGGAGFSEAFF. The CDR3 DNA is TGTGCCACCAATGACGGGGGGGGCGCCGGGTTCAGTGAAGCTTTCTTT. The complete variable domain, with remaining parts taken from reference TRBV25-1 and TRBJ1-1, reads EADIYQTPRYLVIGTGKKITLECSQTMGHDKMYWYQQDPGMELHLIHYSYGVNSTEKGDLSSESTVSRIRTEHFPLTLESARPSHTSQYLCATNDGGGAGFSEAFFGQGTRLTVV.

The chain recombines TRBV9 with TRBJ2-7; the D is unclear. CDR1 is SGDLS, CDR2 YYNGEE, per germline. V shed 1 base and J shed 2 bases, with 13 bases lying between them. This CDR3 region has 15 residues. In DNA, the CDR3 is TGTGCCAGCAGCGTAATATCAGGACCACCCTACGAGCAGTACTTC. Translating it yields CASSVISGPPYEQYF. Variable domain in full (rest from reference TRBV9 and TRBJ2-7): DSGVTQTPKHLITATGQRVTLRCSPRSGDLSVYWYQQSLDQGLQFLIQYYNGEERAKGNILERFSAQQFPDLHSELNLSSLELGDSALYFCASSVISGPPYEQYFGPGTRLTVT.

In its sample, this clone was seen once. This CDR3 is also generated by other DNA sequences in the sample. This chain uses TRBV11-1 with TRBJ2-2, with D unresolved. CDR3 size: 12 residues. Germline values: CDR1 SGHAT, CDR2 FQDESV (reference sequence). Deletions cut 6 bases from V and 6 bases from J, with 8 bases between. The CDR3 is CASSLGAGELFF. Written as DNA, the CDR3 is TGTGCCAGCAGTCTAGGAGCCGGGGAGCTGTTTTTT.